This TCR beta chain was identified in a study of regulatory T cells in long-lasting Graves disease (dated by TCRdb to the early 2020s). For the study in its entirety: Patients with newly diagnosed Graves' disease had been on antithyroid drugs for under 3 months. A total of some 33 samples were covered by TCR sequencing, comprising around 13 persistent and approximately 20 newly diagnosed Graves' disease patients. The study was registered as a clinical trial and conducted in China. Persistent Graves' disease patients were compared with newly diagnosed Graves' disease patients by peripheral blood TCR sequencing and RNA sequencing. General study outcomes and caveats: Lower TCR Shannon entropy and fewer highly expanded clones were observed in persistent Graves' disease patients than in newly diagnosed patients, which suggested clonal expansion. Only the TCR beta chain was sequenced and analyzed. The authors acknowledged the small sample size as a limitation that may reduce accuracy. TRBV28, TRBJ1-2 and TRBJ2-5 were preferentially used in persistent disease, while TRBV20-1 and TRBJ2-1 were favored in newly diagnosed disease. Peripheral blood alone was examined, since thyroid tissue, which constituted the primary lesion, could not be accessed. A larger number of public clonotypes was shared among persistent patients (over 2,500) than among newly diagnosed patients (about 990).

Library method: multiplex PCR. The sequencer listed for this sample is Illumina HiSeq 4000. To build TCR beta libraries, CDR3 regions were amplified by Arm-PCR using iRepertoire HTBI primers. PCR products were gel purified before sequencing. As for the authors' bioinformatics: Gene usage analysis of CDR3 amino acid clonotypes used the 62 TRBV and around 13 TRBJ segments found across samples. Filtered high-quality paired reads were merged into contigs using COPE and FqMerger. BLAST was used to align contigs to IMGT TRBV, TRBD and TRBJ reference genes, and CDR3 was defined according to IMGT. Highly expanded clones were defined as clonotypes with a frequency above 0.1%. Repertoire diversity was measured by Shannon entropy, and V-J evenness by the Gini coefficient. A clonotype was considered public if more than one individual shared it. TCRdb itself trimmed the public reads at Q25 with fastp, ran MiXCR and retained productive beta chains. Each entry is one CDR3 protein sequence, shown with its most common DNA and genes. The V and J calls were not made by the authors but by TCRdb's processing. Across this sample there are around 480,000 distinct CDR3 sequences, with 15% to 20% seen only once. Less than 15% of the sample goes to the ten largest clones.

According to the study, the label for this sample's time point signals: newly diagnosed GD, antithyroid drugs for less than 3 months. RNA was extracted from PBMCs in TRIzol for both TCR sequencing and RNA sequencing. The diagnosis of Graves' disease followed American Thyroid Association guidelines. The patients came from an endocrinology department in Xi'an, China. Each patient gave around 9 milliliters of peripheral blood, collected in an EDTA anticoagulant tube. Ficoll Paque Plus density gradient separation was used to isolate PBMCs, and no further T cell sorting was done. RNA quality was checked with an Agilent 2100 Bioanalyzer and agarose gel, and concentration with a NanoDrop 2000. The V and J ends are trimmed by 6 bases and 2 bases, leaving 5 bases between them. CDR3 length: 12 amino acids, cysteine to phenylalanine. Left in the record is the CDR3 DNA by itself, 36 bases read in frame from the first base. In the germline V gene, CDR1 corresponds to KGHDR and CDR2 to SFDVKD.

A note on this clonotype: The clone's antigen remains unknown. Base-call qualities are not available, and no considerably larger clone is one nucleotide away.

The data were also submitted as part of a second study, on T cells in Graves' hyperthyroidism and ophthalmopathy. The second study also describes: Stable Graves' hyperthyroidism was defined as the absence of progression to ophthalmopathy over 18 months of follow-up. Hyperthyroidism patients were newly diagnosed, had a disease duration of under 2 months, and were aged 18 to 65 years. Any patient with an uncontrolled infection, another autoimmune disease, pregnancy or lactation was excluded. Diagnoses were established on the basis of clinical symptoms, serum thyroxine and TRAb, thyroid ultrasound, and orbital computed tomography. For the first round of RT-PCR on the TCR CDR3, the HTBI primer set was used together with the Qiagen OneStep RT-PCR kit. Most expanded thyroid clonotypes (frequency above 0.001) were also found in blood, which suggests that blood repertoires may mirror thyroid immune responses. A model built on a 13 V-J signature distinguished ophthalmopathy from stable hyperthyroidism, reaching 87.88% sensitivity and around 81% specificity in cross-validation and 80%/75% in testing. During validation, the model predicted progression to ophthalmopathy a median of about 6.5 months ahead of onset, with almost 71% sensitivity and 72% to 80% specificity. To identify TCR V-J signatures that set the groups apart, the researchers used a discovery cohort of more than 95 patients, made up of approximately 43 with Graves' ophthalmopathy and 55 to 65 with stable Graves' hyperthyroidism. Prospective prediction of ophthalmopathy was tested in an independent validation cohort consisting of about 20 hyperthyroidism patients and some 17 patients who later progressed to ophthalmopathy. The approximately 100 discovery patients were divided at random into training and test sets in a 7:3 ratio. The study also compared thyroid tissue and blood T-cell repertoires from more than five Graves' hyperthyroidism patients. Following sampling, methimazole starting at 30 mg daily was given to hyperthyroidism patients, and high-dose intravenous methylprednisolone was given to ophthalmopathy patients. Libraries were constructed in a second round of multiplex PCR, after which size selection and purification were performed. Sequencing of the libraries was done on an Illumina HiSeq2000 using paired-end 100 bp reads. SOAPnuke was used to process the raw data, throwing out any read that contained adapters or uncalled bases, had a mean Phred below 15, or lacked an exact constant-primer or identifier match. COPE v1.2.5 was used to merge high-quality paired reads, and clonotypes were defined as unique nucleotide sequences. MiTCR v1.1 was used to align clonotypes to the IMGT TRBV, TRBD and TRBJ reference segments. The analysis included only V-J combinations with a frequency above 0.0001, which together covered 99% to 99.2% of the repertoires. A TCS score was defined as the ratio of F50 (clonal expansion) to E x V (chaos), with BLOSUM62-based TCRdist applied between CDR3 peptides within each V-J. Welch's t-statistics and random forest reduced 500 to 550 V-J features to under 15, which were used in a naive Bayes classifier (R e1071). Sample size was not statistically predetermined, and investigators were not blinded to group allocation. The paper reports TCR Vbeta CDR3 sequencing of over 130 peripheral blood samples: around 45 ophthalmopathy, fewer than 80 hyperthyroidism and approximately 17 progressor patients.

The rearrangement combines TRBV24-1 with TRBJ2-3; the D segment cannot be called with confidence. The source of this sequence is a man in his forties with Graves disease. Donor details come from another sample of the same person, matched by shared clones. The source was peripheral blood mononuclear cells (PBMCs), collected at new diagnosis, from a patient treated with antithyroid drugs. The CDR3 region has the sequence CATSYNTDTQYF. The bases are TGTGCCACCAGTTACAACACAGATACGCAGTATTTT.